This record covers a single TCR beta chain. The J segment lost 3 bases and the V segment lost 1 base, leaving 7 bases of the junction unmatched. The CDR3 is 16 residues long. Per the germline V gene, CDR1 is SGHDT and CDR2 is YYEEEE. This specimen belongs to a study of OX40 agonist ivuxolimab in advanced cancers. In the study overall: Prior therapy, whether anti-PD-1, anti-PD-L1 or anti-CTLA-4, was allowed, and less than 45% had some.

TCRdb's table, derived via immunoSEQ multiplex PCR, lists solely in-frame clones and lacks some. This repertoire shows some 78,000 clones, 92% found once; its top ten account for 2.5% to 3.5%. With baseline, cycle 4 day 1, and cycle 7 day 1 as timepoints, blood was sampled. The TCR sequence derives from an adult with an advanced solid tumor such as melanoma, head and neck, liver or kidney cancer. Sequencing used CD4+ or CD8+ T cells sorted from blood, obtained in a trial of the OX40 agonist ivuxolimab. This chain links TRBV5-6 with TRBJ2-7; 10 bases align to TRBD1. DNA of the CDR3: TGTGCCAGCAGCTTGTTTGGGACAGGGGAATTCTACGAGCAGTACTTC. This translates into CASSLFGTGEFYEQYF.